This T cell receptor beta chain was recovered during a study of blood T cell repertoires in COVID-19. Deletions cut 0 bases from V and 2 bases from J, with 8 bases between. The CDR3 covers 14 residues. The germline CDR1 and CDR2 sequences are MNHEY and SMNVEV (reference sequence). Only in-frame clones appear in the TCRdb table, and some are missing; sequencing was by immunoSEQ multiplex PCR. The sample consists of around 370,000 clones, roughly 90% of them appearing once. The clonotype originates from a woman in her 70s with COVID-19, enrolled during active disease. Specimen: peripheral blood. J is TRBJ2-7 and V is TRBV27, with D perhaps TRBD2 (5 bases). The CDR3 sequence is CASSLSGSAYEQYF. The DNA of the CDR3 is TGTGCCAGCAGTTTATCAGGGAGCGCCTACGAGCAGTACTTC.